This T cell receptor beta chain is drawn from a study of T cell repertoires in cytomegalovirus infection. About the study: TCR beta signatures that were public indicated CMV infection and matching HLA type. Whole-study findings and limits: Cumulative public TCR beta family frequency identified CMV carriers with the relevant HLA. Within the response measured ex vivo, HLA-C-restricted CMV-specific TCR beta clonotypes were dominant.

J lost 4 bases, V lost 6 bases, and 8 bases had no gene match. This CDR3 is 15 amino acids long. Germline values: CDR1 SQVTM, CDR2 ANQGSEA. TCRdb re-called the reads through MiXCR, storing one row per CDR3 protein. The sample contains 680,000 or so distinct CDR3 sequences, roughly 36% of which appear only once. To note about this clonotype: Its specificity is not known.

This TCR was recovered from a human donor in good health (CMV status not recorded). Some clones in this sample may be carry-over from other donors' samples. The sample consisted of PBMCs. The V and J genes are TRBV29-1 and TRBJ1-5; TRBD1 matches 11 bases. Here the CDR3 DNA reads TGCAGCGTAGGCATCGGACAGGGGGCTAATCAGCCCCAGCATTTT. This sequence encodes CSVGIGQGANQPQHF.